This T cell receptor beta chain was documented in a study of identical twins. Germline CDR1 reads LGHNA; CDR2 reads YSLEER. V lost 4 bases, J lost 2 bases, and 15 bases lay in between. The length of the CDR3 is 15 residues. TCRdb recomputed calls from the 5' RACE reads with MiXCR, one row per CDR3 protein. The sample lists 550,000 to 700,000 distinct CDR3 sequences, approximately 21% occurring once. The same specimen was also included in a second study, on T cells expressing NK-cell markers. That source reports: Anti-gamma-delta TCR antibody use in several experiments restricted sorting to alpha-beta TCR T cells.

The sample comprised PBMCs. The source is a woman between 18 and 29 years old in good health. This chain connects TRBV4-3 to TRBJ2-7; tentative D call: TRBD2 (6 bases). The CDR3 sequence is CASSRSRDSAYEQYF. The CDR3 DNA reads TGCGCCAGCAGCCGTTCACGGGACTCTGCCTACGAGCAGTACTTC.